This T cell receptor (beta chain) derives from a study of cytomegalovirus exposure and HLA in healthy donors. General study results and limits: It was 150 to 200 TCR beta chains that were listed as cytomegalovirus-associated. Most TCR sequences were rare, but some public TCRs occurred in many donors. In a later analysis, an Asian-associated ancestry cluster reportedly showed fewer N-insertions than the roughly 730-donor mean.

Donors were nominally healthy when sampled, though unrecorded immune exposures were likely. With 60 Vbeta and 13 Jbeta primers, the PCR was carried out. The assay was immunoSEQ multiplex PCR, and TCRdb's table has in-frame clones only and misses some. Of 150,000 to 200,000 clones listed, 78% are singletons. Remarks on this clone: Its antigen is as yet unknown.

The germline V gene encodes CDR1 MGHRA and CDR2 YSYEKL. The CDR3 runs 14 residues. V shed 1 base and J 5 bases; nucleotides not matched to a gene: 3. J is TRBJ1-1 and V is TRBV4-1, with 8 bases aligning to TRBD1. Sequencing input: PBMCs. This clonotype was obtained from a woman between 50 and 59 years old in good health and CMV-seropositive. In nucleotides, the CDR3 is TGCGCCAGCAGCCAAGGACAGGGGTTGACTGAAGCTTTCTTT. Protein product: CASSQGQGLTEAFF.